Sequencing of this T cell receptor (beta chain) was carried out in a study of cytomegalovirus exposure and HLA in healthy donors. In germline, CDR1 is MDHEN, CDR2 SYDVKM. This CDR3 is built from 12 residues. Trimming took off 2 bases at V and 4 bases at J, with 3 bases between the two ends. On this clone itself: Its antigen is as yet unknown.

General observations from the study: The study recorded fewer than 200 TCR beta chains that were cytomegalovirus-associated. Three chains tied to CMV proved CMV antigen-specific in vitro. TCR clusters originating in the first cohort tended to co-occur in the roughly 120 validation repertoires, according to a later analysis. It was reportedly the case that the classifier diagnosed cytomegalovirus status with high specificity and sensitivity.

Clones were read by immunoSEQ multiplex PCR, and TCRdb kept only the in-frame ones, dropping some. The repertoire holds 150,000 to 200,000 clones, around nine tenths seen once, with 2.7% in the top ten. The sample comprised PBMCs. The TCR originated in a man between 18 and 29 years old in good health and CMV-seropositive. This chain uses TRBV28 with TRBJ2-1, with D hard to call. Here the CDR3 reads CASSLQYNEQFF. The CDR3 nucleotides are TGTGCCAGCAGTTTACAGTACAATGAGCAGTTCTTC.